The next 18 T cell receptor beta chains were all read from a single sample in a study of blood T cell repertoires in COVID-19. This table comes from immunoSEQ multiplex PCR, and its TCRdb copy is limited to in-frame clones, with some not included. Here the sample spans over 200,000 clones, more than 85% being singletons. The sample was peripheral blood. The receptors stem from a man aged 40-49 years with active or convalescent COVID-19.

This rearrangement joins TRBV5-1 to TRBJ1-6, with D possibly matching TRBD1 (5 bases). V shed 1 base and J shed 7 bases, with 12 bases lying between them. The germline V gene has CDR1 SGHRS and CDR2 YFSETQ. The CDR3 is 15 amino acids. Here the CDR3 reads CASSLSFGGNSPLHF. The CDR3 DNA reads as TGCGCCAGCAGCTTGTCTTTCGGGGGGAATTCACCCCTCCACTTT. Full variable domain (outside the CDR3, taken from reference TRBV5-1 and TRBJ1-6): KAGVTQTPRYLIKTRGQQVTLSCSPISGHRSVSWYQQTPGQGLQFLFEYFSETQRNKGNFPGRFSGRQFSNSRSEMNVSTLELGDSALYLCASSLSFGGNSPLHFGNGTRLTVT.

This rearrangement joins TRBV27 to TRBJ2-1; D remains ambiguous. There are 13 residues in the CDR3. The V end lost 4 bases, the J end lost 6 bases, and 10 bases lay between the germline ends. Germline CDR1 reads MNHEY; CDR2 reads SMNVEV (reference sequence). CDR3 amino acids: CASSYGVGNEQFF. The CDR3 region has the DNA TGTGCCAGCAGTTATGGAGTGGGCAATGAGCAGTTCTTC.

This clone appeared a single time. The V call is TRBV19, the J call TRBJ1-1; D is perhaps TRBD1 (6 bases). V was trimmed by 7 bases and J by 0 bases, leaving 18 bases between them. In germline, CDR1 is LNHDA, CDR2 SQIVND (reference sequence). This CDR3 contains 16 residues. CDR3 bases: TGTGCCAGTATCCCCAGGGGCGCGGCCATGAACACTGAAGCTTTCTTT. Translated: CASIPRGAAMNTEAFF.

This clone appeared a single time. This rearrangement joins TRBV3-1 (or the pseudogene TRBV3-2) to TRBJ2-7, with 7 bases fitting TRBD2. The CDR3 contains 14 residues. The germline V gene has CDR1 LGHDT and CDR2 YNNKEL (reference sequence). Losses at the gene ends were 4 bases for V and 2 bases for J; bases not matched to a gene: 5. CDR3 bases: TGTGCCAGCAGCCGGACCGCGGGGGCCTACGAGCAGTACTTC. It is translated as CASSRTAGAYEQYF.

The chain joins TRBV28 to TRBJ2-2, with TRBD1 matching 8 bases. Trimming removed 4 bases from V and 4 bases from J; junction bases left unmatched: 11. The germline V gene has CDR1 MDHEN and CDR2 SYDVKM. This CDR3 spans 17 amino acids. As DNA, the CDR3 is TGTGCCAGCAGTTCAGGGGGCGCTTGGGTCAGCACCGGGGAGCTGTTTTTT. Protein product: CASSSGGAWVSTGELFF.

The CDR3 loop reads CASSQVWTPEAFF. The CDR3 coding sequence is TGTGCCAGCAGCCAGGTTTGGACTCCTGAAGCTTTCTTT. The V gene is TRBV7-2, the J gene TRBJ1-1; D remains unclear. V gave up 5 bases and J gave up 6 bases, with 13 bases separating them. The germline CDR1 and CDR2 sequences are SGHTA and FQGNSA. CDR3 length equals 13 residues.

This chain joins TRBV19 and TRBJ1-6, with TRBD1 matching 7 bases. V lost 7 bases to trimming and J lost 2 bases; unmatched junction nucleotides: 2. The CDR3 has 14 residues. Per germline, CDR1 LNHDA and CDR2 SQIVND (reference sequence). The CDR3 region has the DNA TGTGCCAGTACACAGGGGACCTATAATTCACCCCTCCACTTT. This codes for CASTQGTYNSPLHF.

The chain has TRBV5-4 and TRBJ2-7, with TRBD2 matching 12 bases. The J segment lost 7 bases and the V segment lost 3 bases, leaving 5 bases of the junction unmatched. The CDR3 is 14 amino acids. Looked up from germline, CDR1 is SGHNT and CDR2 is YYREEE (reference sequence). CDR3 sequence: CASSSSGGAFEQYF. The CDR3 region has the DNA TGTGCCAGCAGCTCTAGCGGGGGGGCGTTTGAGCAGTACTTC.

J is TRBJ2-7 and V is TRBV4-2; 10 bases agree with TRBD2. Germline CDR1 is LGHNA and CDR2 is YNFKEQ. V gave up 4 bases and J gave up 0 bases; unmatched junction bases: 18. CDR3 length equals 20 residues. The CDR3 spells CASSPPVGAGGGLTSYEQYF. The DNA for the CDR3 is TGTGCCAGCAGCCCCCCAGTCGGAGCGGGAGGGGGCCTTACCTCCTACGAGCAGTACTTC.

Here the CDR3 reads CASSEGGYNTEAFF. In DNA, the CDR3 is TGCGCCAGCAGTGAGGGAGGCTACAACACTGAAGCTTTCTTT. The genes are TRBV10-1 and TRBJ1-1; no definite D call. Germline V gene sequence: CDR1 WNHNN, CDR2 SYGVQD (reference sequence). The germline V and J ends were trimmed by 2 bases and 2 bases, with 9 bases remaining between them. CDR3 length equals 14 residues.

This clone showed up just once. The chain joins TRBV5-6 to TRBJ1-2, with D tentatively TRBD1 (5 bases). The CDR3 loop spans 13 amino acids. The germline CDR1 and CDR2 sequences are SGHDT and YYEEEE. Between the trimmed V and J ends, which lost 0 bases and 6 bases, there was a span of 9 bases. The CDR3 sequence is CASSLGSGNGYTF. In nucleotides, the CDR3 is TGTGCCAGCAGCTTGGGCTCAGGGAATGGCTACACCTTC.

The rearrangement links TRBV9 to TRBJ2-1; TRBD1 matches at 8 bases. Germline V gene lookup returns CDR1 SGDLS and CDR2 YYNGEE. Trimming cost V 2 bases and J 0 bases; bases outside gene matches: 4. The CDR3 is 16 residues long. CDR3 in amino acids: CASSVLTGASYNEQFF. In DNA form, the CDR3 reads TGTGCCAGCAGCGTCTTGACAGGGGCCTCCTACAATGAGCAGTTCTTC.

V and J are TRBV5-1 and TRBJ1-1, with 7 bases matching TRBD1. The CDR3 spans 14 residues. J lost 6 bases, V lost 1 base, and 6 bases had no gene match. The germline V gene encodes CDR1 SGHRS and CDR2 YFSETQ. The CDR3 region has the DNA TGCGCCAGCAGCTTGCAGGGGGGTGAGGCTGAAGCTTTCTTT. Translated: CASSLQGGEAEAFF.

The chain couples TRBV5-1 to TRBJ2-7; TRBD1 matches at 7 bases. CDR3 size: 14 residues. CDR1 is SGHRS, CDR2 YFSETQ, per germline. With V trimmed by 0 bases and J by 1 base, 1 base remained unmatched. CDR3 region: CASSLGGQSYEQYF. As DNA, the CDR3 is TGCGCCAGCAGCTTGGGGGGACAGTCCTACGAGCAGTACTTC. Variable domain in full (rest from reference TRBV5-1 and TRBJ2-7): KAGVTQTPRYLIKTRGQQVTLSCSPISGHRSVSWYQQTPGQGLQFLFEYFSETQRNKGNFPGRFSGRQFSNSRSEMNVSTLELGDSALYLCASSLGGQSYEQYFGPGTRLTVT.

V usage is TRBV28 and J usage is TRBJ1-5; 7 bases are shared with TRBD1. The CDR3 sequence is 14 residues long. The V and J ends lost 6 bases and 4 bases, in that order; junction bases with no gene match: 6. Looked up from germline, CDR1 is MDHEN and CDR2 is SYDVKM. The CDR3 nucleotides read TGTGCCAGCAGCCGGGACAGTCCAAATCAGCCCCAGCATTTT. Translating it yields CASSRDSPNQPQHF.

The chain recombines TRBV5-4 with TRBJ1-2; possibly TRBD1 for D (5 bases). The V and J ends lost 2 bases and 5 bases respectively, with 7 bases between them. Germline CDR1 is SGHNT and CDR2 is YYREEE (reference sequence). CDR3 length: 12 residues. CDR3 bases: TGTGCCAGCAGCTTACCAGGGTATGGCTACACCTTC. Residues: CASSLPGYGYTF.

This rearrangement joins TRBV29-1 to TRBJ2-5; perhaps TRBD2 as D (5 bases). In germline, CDR1 is SQVTM, CDR2 ANQGSEA. V was pared by 6 bases and J by 2 bases, with 10 bases between. The CDR3 loop spans 12 amino acids. The CDR3 DNA reads as TGCAGCGTAGAGGGAAATCAAGAGACCCAGTACTTC. It yields the protein CSVEGNQETQYF. Together with reference TRBV29-1 and TRBJ2-5, the CDR3 gives the full variable domain: SAVISQKPSRDICQRGTSLTIQCQVDSQVTMMFWYRQQPGQSLTLIATANQGSEATYESGFVIDKFPISRPNLTFSTLTVSNMSPEDSSIYLCSVEGNQETQYFGPGTRLLVL.

The chain links TRBV7-3 to TRBJ1-2; 9 nucleotides align to TRBD1. The CDR3 covers 14 residues. V was pared by 4 bases and J by 5 bases, with 5 bases of the junction left unmatched. Germline assignment: CDR1 SGHTA and CDR2 FQGTGA. The CDR3 here is CASSSDRGSYGYTF. The CDR3 nucleotides read TGTGCCAGCAGCTCAGACAGGGGGAGTTATGGCTACACCTTC.